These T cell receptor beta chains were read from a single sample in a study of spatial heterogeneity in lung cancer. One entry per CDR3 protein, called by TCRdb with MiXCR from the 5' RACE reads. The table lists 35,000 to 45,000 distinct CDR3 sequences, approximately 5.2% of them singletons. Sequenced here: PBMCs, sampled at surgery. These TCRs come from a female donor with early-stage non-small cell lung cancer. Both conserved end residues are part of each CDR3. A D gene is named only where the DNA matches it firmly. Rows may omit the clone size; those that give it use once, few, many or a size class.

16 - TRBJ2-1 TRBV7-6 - CASSLAGVDSYNEQFF TGTGCCAGCAGCTTAGCAGGCGTTGACAGCTACAATGAGCAGTTCTTC
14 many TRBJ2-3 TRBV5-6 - CASSSKGRIDTQYF TGTGCCAGCAGCTCGAAAGGACGGATAGATACGCAGTATTTT
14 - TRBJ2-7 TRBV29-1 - CSVANGGRGYEQYF TGCAGCGTTGCAAACGGGGGCAGGGGCTACGAGCAGTACTTC
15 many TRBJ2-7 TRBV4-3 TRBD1 CASSQAGTGDYEQYF TGCGCCAGCAGCCAAGCCGGGACAGGGGACTACGAGCAGTACTTC
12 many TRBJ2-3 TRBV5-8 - CASSLDAYTQYF TGTGCCAGCAGCTTGGACGCGTATACGCAGTATTTT
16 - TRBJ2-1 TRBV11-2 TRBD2 CASSRLTSGGGNEQFF TGTGCCAGCAGCCGCCTCACTAGCGGGGGGGGTAATGAGCAGTTCTTC
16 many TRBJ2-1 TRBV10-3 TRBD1 CAISEPAGQGADEQFF TGTGCCATCAGTGAACCCGCCGGACAGGGGGCTGATGAGCAGTTCTTC
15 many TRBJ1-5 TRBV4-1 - CASRVRVAGNQPQHF TGCGCCAGCAGAGTCAGGGTCGCCGGCAATCAGCCCCAGCATTTT
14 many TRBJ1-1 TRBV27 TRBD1 CASSLQGFETEAFF TGTGCCAGCAGTCTACAGGGGTTTGAGACTGAAGCTTTCTTT
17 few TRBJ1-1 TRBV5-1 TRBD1 CASSLGGGRTLNTEAFF TGCGCCAGCAGCTTGGGAGGGGGCAGGACCCTAAACACTGAAGCTTTCTTT
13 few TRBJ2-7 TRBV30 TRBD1 CAWRTGREVEQYF TGTGCCTGGAGGACAGGGCGAGAGGTCGAGCAGTACTTC
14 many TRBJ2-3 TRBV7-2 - CASSLVRGRDTQYF TGTGCCAGCAGCTTAGTGAGGGGGAGGGATACGCAGTATTTT
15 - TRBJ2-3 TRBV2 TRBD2 CASSDRTSGADTQYF TGTGCCAGCAGTGACAGGACTAGCGGGGCAGATACGCAGTATTTT
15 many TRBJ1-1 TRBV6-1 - CASSDYRVRGTEAFF TGTGCCAGCAGTGATTACAGGGTGAGAGGGACTGAAGCTTTCTTT
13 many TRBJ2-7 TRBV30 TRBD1 CACRGDRGGEQYF TGTGCCTGCCGCGGGGACAGGGGTGGGGAGCAGTACTTC
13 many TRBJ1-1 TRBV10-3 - CAISGTANTEAFF TGTGCCATCAGCGGGACCGCGAACACTGAAGCTTTCTTT
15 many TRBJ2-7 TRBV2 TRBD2 CASSRLAGGSYEQYF TGTGCCAGCAGTCGGCTAGCGGGGGGTTCCTACGAGCAGTACTTC
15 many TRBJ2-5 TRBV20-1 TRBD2 CSASNIGGRIKTQYF TGCAGTGCTAGCAACATCGGGGGGAGGATAAAGACCCAGTACTTC
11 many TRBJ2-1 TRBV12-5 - CASGLGYEQFF TGTGCTAGTGGTTTGGGATATGAGCAGTTCTTC
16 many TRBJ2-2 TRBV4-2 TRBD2 CASSPQRGPSTGELFF TGTGCCAGCAGCCCTCAGCGGGGGCCCTCCACCGGGGAGCTGTTTTTT
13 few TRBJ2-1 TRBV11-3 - CASSLDRYNEQFF TGTGCCAGCAGCTTAGATCGATACAATGAGCAGTTCTTC
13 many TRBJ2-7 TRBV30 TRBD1 CAWGRQGIDEQYF TGTGCCTGGGGCCGACAGGGCATAGACGAGCAGTACTTC
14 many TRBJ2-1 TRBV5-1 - CATLWAGHDNEQFF TGCGCCACCCTATGGGCAGGGCACGACAATGAGCAGTTCTTC
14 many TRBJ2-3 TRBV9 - CASARSSSSDTQYF TGTGCCAGTGCACGGAGTTCTAGTTCAGATACGCAGTATTTT
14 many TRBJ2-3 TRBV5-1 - CASSFGGGTDTQYF TGCGCCAGCAGCTTTGGGGGAGGCACAGATACGCAGTATTTT
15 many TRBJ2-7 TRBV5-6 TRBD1 CASSPGTGYKDEQYF TGTGCCAGCAGCCCGGGGACAGGGTATAAGGACGAGCAGTACTTC
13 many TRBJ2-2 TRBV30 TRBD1 CAWKTGATGELFF TGTGCCTGGAAGACAGGGGCCACCGGGGAGCTGTTTTTT
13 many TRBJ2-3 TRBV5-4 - CASSLVSGDTQYF TGTGCCAGCAGCTTGGTTTCAGGGGATACGCAGTATTTT
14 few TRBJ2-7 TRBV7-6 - CASSKTAVGGEQYF TGTGCCAGCAGCAAGACTGCGGTTGGGGGCGAGCAGTACTTC
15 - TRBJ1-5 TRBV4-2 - CASSPLGLSNQPQHF TGTGCCAGCAGCCCCTTGGGCCTTAGCAATCAGCCCCAGCATTTT
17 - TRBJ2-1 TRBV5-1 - CASSLEGGTRSYNEQFF TGCGCCAGCAGCTTGGAGGGGGGGACCCGCTCCTACAATGAGCAGTTCTTC
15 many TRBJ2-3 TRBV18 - CASSDRAQSGDTQYF TGTGCCAGCTCCGACCGGGCCCAATCGGGGGATACGCAGTATTTT
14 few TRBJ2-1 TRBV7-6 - CASSPPRRSNEQFF TGTGCCAGCAGCCCGCCGAGGCGCTCCAATGAGCAGTTCTTC
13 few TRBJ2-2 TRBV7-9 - CASSLERVGELFF TGTGCCAGCAGCTTAGAGCGAGTCGGGGAGCTGTTTTTT
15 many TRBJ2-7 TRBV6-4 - CASSAALQASYEQYF TGTGCCAGCAGTGCGGCTCTTCAGGCCTCCTACGAGCAGTACTTC
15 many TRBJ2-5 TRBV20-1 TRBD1 CSARRLQGAGETQYF TGCAGTGCTAGACGTCTACAGGGGGCGGGAGAGACCCAGTACTTC
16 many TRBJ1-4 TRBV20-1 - CSARDLGGTTNEKLFF TGCAGTGCTAGAGATTTGGGGGGAACAACTAATGAAAAACTGTTTTTT
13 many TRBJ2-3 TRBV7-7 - CASSEGGADTQYF TGTGCCAGCAGCGAAGGGGGGGCAGATACGCAGTATTTT
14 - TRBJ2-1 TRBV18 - CASSPGGAINEQFF TGTGCCAGCTCACCAGGGGGTGCAATCAATGAGCAGTTCTTC
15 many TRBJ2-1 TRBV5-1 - CASSLRAGPPHEQFF TGCGCCAGCAGCTTGAGGGCAGGGCCACCGCACGAGCAGTTCTTC
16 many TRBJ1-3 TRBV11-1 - CASSPSSGMKGNTIYF TGTGCCAGCAGCCCTTCGTCGGGGATGAAAGGAAACACCATATATTTT
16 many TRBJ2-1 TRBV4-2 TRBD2 CASSQESGVLYNEQFF TGTGCCAGCAGCCAAGAGAGCGGGGTCCTCTACAATGAGCAGTTCTTC
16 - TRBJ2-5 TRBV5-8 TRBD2 CASSLRLAGGPGTQYF TGTGCCAGCAGCCTGAGACTAGCGGGGGGGCCCGGGACCCAGTACTTC